This TCR beta chain derives from a study of graft-versus-host responses after intestinal transplantation. Germline values: CDR1 MNHNY, CDR2 SVGAGI (reference sequence). V was clipped by 6 bases and J by 9 bases, with 9 bases between them. This CDR3 region has 11 residues. Notes on this clone: Its antigen is currently unknown.

Study observations and caveats: Researchers found GvH clones in recipient marrow, and some showed up first in ileum or blood. Allograft clonal ratios (graft-versus-host to host-versus-graft) were high in patients who had graft-donor T cell macrochimerism.

Libraries were prepared by immunoSEQ multiplex PCR; TCRdb keeps only in-frame clonotypes and omits some of them. The sample has about 92,000 clones; around nine tenths are singletons. The source was unstimulated CD8+ T cells sorted from spleen or lymph node cells, collected before intestinal transplant. The sequence was collected from a human donor who received an intestinal transplant. The rearrangement joins TRBV6-6 to TRBJ2-1, with D hard to call. The CDR3: CASRTTVEQFF. The CDR3 DNA reads TGTGCCAGCAGGACGACCGTTGAGCAGTTCTTC.